These 8 T cell receptor beta chains share one sample of origin, sequenced in a study of T cells in localized non-small cell lung cancer. Some clones are missing from TCRdb's copy, which holds only in-frame ones; the method was immunoSEQ multiplex PCR. This sample carries 50,000 to 65,000 clones, about 78% of them seen once, and the ten largest clones take about 4.7%. This specimen was PBMCs, taken before any cancer treatment. Receptor source: a woman aged 40-75 years with stage II lung adenocarcinoma.

This clone was seen a handful of times. This chain links TRBV28 with TRBJ1-5; no clear D gene. The CDR3 length is 16 residues. From germline, CDR1 is MDHEN and CDR2 SYDVKM. V gave up 5 bases and J gave up 2 bases, with 16 bases separating them. CDR3 residues: CASSPRRWARNQPQHF. In nucleotides, the CDR3 is TGTGCCAGCAGTCCCCGCCGATGGGCCCGCAATCAGCCCCAGCATTTT.

The chain has TRBV7-8 and TRBJ1-4, with D hard to call. CDR3 length equals 14 residues. The V gene lost 2 bases and the J gene lost 7 bases, with 11 bases spanning the gap. Germline CDR1 SGHVS, CDR2 FQNEAQ. The CDR3 DNA sequence: TGTGCCAGCAGCTTAAGCCCCTTGGGTGAAAAACTGTTTTTT. It specifies CASSLSPLGEKLFF.

As to this clone: This same CDR3 is encoded by further DNA sequences in the sample. J is TRBJ2-5 and V is TRBV6-5, with D possibly being TRBD2 (6 bases). V lost 0 bases, J lost 5 bases, and 10 bases lay in between. The germline CDR1 and CDR2 sequences are MNHEY and SVGAGI. The CDR3 is 14 residues long. The CDR3 sequence: CASSYSAGQETQYF. CDR3 sequence (DNA): TGTGCCAGCAGTTACTCGGCGGGGCAGGAGACCCAGTACTTC.

This sequence joins TRBV6-5 and TRBJ1-1; perhaps TRBD1 as D (5 bases). V dropped 0 bases and J dropped 2 bases, with 10 bases sitting between them. CDR1 and CDR2 from the germline V gene are MNHEY and SVGAGI. The length of the CDR3 is 15 residues. CDR3 amino acids: CASSYSVTVNTEAFF. CDR3 coding DNA: TGTGCCAGCAGTTACTCGGTGACAGTTAACACTGAAGCTTTCTTT.

In its sample, this clone ranks as medium-sized. The chain recombines TRBV27 with TRBJ2-7; 8 bases line up with TRBD2. CDR3 length: 14 residues. CDR1 and CDR2 from the germline V gene are MNHEY and SMNVEV (reference sequence). After removal of 6 bases from V and 4 bases from J, the junction contained 8 bases not matched to a gene. The CDR3 spells CASRRGGGFYEQYF. The DNA for the CDR3 is TGTGCCAGCAGACGGGGGGGTGGGTTTTACGAGCAGTACTTC.

This chain connects TRBV6-5 to TRBJ1-1; D not certain. CDR3 length: 15 amino acids. CDR1 and CDR2 from the germline V gene are MNHEY and SVGAGI. Trimming left V 2 bases short and J 0 bases short, with 10 bases between. CDR3 in DNA: TGTGCCAGCAGTTACAAGAGATCTTTGAACACTGAAGCTTTCTTT. This sequence encodes CASSYKRSLNTEAFF.

The chain combines TRBV18 with TRBJ1-2; D not resolved. The ends were cut back, 2 bases at V and 5 bases at J, with 9 bases in the middle. Germline V gene data show CDR1 as KGHSH and CDR2 as LQKENI. This CDR3 is built from 13 residues. CDR3: CASSPGSLYGYTF. As DNA, the CDR3 is TGTGCCAGCTCACCAGGAAGCCTATATGGCTACACCTTC. Full variable domain (rest looked up from reference TRBV18 and TRBJ1-2): NAGVMQNPRHLVRRRGQEARLRCSPMKGHSHVYWYRQLPEEGLKFMVYLQKENIIDESGMPKERFSAEFPKEGPSILRIQQVVRGDSAAYFCASSPGSLYGYTFGSGTRLTVV.

This clone has a handful of counts. The chain is built from TRBV7-9 and TRBJ2-1, with a possible D match to TRBD2 (5 bases). The length of the CDR3 is 16 residues. Germline loops: CDR1 SEHNR, CDR2 FQNEAQ (reference sequence). Trimming took off 6 bases at V and 5 bases at J, with 20 bases between the two ends. DNA of the CDR3: TGTGCCAGCAGGGTCTCAGCGAAGGAGGAGAACAATGAGCAGTTCTTC. Protein sequence: CASRVSAKEENNEQFF. Full variable domain (rest looked up from reference TRBV7-9 and TRBJ2-1): DTGVSQNPRHKITKRGQNVTFRCDPISEHNRLYWYRQTLGQGPEFLTYFQNEAQLEKSRLLSDRFSAERPKGSFSTLEIQRTEQGDSAMYLCASRVSAKEENNEQFFGPGTRLTVL.